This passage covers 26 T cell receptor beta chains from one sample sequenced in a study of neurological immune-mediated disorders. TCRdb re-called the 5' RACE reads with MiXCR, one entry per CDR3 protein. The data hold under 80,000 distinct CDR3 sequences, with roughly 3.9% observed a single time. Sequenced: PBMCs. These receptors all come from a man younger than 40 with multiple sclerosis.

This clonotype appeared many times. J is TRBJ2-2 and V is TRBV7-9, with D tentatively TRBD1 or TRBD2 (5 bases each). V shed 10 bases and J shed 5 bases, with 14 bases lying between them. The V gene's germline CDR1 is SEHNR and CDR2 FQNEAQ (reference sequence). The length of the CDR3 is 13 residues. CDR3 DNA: TGTGCCACCGTGCCGGGGCTGACCGGGGAGCTGTTTTTT. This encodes CATVPGLTGELFF. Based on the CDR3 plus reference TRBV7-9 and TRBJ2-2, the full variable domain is DTGVSQNPRHKITKRGQNVTFRCDPISEHNRLYWYRQTLGQGPEFLTYFQNEAQLEKSRLLSDRFSAERPKGSFSTLEIQRTEQGDSAMYLCATVPGLTGELFFGEGSRLTVL.

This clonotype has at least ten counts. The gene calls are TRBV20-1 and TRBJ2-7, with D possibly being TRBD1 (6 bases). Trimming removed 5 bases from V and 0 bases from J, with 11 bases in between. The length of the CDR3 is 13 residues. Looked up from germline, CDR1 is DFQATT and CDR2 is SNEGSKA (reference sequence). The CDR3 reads CSAHRESSYEQYF. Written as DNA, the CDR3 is TGCAGTGCTCACAGGGAGAGCTCCTACGAGCAGTACTTC.

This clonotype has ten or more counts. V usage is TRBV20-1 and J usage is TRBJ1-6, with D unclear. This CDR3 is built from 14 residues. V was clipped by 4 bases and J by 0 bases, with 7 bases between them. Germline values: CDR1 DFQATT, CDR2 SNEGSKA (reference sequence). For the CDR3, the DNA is TGCAGTGCTATGGAGAGCTCCTATAATTCACCCCTCCACTTT. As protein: CSAMESSYNSPLHF.

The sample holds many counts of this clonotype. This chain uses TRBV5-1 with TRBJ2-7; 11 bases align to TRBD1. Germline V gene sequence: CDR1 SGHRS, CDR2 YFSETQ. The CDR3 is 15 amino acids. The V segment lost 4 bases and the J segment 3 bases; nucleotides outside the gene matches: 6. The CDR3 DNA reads TGCGCCAGCAGCGGGACCGGGACAGGGGGCTACGAGCAGTACTTC. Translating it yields CASSGTGTGGYEQYF.

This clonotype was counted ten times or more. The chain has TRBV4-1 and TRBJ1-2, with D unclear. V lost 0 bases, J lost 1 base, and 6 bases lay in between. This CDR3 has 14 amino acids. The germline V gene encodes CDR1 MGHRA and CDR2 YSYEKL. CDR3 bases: TGCGCCAGCAGCCAAGATGCGGGTAACTATGGCTACACCTTC. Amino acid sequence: CASSQDAGNYGYTF.

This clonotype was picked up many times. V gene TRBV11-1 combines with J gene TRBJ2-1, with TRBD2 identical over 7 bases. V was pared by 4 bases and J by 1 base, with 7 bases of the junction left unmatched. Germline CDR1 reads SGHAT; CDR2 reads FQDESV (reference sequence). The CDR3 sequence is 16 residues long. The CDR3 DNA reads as TGTGCCAGCAGCTCCCCCGGCGGGGGTTCCTACAATGAGCAGTTCTTC. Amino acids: CASSSPGGGSYNEQFF.

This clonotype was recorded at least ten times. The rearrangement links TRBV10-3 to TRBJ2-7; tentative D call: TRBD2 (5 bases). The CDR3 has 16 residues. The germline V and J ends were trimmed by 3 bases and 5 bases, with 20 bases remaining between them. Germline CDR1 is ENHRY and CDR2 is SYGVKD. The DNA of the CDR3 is TGTGCCATCAGTGATTCCGGGAATCGTTATTCCCACGAGCAGTACTTC. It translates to CAISDSGNRYSHEQYF.

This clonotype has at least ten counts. CDR3 sequence reads: CASRPEEDTQYF. In nucleotides, the CDR3 is TGTGCCAGCCGACCTGAAGAGGATACGCAGTATTTT. The chain recombines TRBV6-6 with TRBJ2-3, with D unresolved. Per germline, CDR1 MNHNY and CDR2 SVGAGI (reference sequence). There are 12 residues in the CDR3. Between the trimmed V and J ends, which lost 8 bases and 6 bases, there was a span of 12 bases.

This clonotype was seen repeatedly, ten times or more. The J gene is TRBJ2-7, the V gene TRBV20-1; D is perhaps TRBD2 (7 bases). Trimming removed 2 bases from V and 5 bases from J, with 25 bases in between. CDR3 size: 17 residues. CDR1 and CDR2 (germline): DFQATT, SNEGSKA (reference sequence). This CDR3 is CSARPEGGVLRLNEQYF. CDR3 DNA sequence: TGCAGTGCTAGACCCGAGGGGGGGGTCCTACGGTTGAACGAGCAGTACTTC.

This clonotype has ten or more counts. The DNA for the CDR3 is TGTGCCAGCCGAGAAAACGGACAGTATAATTCACCCCTCCACTTT. This sequence encodes CASRENGQYNSPLHF. The rearrangement joins TRBV12-3 or TRBV12-4 to TRBJ1-6; weak D call: TRBD1 (6 bases). Trimming shortened V by 8 bases and J by 4 bases, and 15 bases separated the two germline ends. CDR3 length equals 15 residues.

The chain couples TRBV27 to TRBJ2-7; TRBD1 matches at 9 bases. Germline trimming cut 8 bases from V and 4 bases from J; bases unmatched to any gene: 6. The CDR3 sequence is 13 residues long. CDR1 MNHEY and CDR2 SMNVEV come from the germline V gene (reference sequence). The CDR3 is CASRDRDQYEQYF. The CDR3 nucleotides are TGTGCCAGCCGGGACAGGGACCAGTACGAGCAGTACTTC.

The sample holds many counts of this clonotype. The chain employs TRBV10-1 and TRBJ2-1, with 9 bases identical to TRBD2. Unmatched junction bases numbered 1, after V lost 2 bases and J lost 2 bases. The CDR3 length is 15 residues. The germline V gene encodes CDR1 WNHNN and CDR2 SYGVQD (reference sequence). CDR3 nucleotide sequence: TGCGCCAGCAGTGAGGGGACTAGCCCCTACAATGAGCAGTTCTTC. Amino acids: CASSEGTSPYNEQFF.

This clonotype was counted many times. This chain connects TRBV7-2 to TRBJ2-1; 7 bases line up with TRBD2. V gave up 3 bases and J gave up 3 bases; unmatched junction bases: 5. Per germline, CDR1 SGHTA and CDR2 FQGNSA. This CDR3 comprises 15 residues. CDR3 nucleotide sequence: TGTGCCAGCAGCTTCGGGGGGACCTTCTACAATGAGCAGTTCTTC. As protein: CASSFGGTFYNEQFF.

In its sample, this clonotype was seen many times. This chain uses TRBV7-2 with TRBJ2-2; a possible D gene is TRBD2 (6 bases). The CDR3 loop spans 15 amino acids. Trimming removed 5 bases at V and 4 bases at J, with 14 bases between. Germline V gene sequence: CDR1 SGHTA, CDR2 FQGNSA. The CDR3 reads CASSPRLGGTGELFF. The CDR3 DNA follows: TGTGCCAGCAGCCCGCGACTAGGCGGCACCGGGGAGCTGTTTTTT.

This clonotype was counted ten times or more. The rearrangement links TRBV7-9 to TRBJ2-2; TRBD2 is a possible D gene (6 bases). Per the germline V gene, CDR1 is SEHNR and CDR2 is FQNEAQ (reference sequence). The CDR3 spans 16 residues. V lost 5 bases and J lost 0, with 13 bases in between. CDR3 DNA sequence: TGTGCCAGCAGCGGGAGGAACCTCGCGAACACCGGGGAGCTGTTTTTT. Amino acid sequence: CASSGRNLANTGELFF.

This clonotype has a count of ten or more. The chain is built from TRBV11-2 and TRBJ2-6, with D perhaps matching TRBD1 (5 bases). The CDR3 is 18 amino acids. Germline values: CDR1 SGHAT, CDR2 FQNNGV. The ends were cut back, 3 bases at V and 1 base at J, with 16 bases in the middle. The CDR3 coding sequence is TGTGCCAGCAGCTTCCGTAGGACACCCCGATCTGGGGCCAACGTCCTGACTTTC. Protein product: CASSFRRTPRSGANVLTF.

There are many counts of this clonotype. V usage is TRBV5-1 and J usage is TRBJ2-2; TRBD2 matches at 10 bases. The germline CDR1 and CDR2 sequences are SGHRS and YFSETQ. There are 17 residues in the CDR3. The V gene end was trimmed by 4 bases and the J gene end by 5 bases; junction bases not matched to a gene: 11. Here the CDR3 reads CASSRLAGAVITGELFF. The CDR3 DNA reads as TGCGCCAGCAGCCGGCTAGCGGGGGCCGTGATAACCGGGGAGCTGTTTTTT.

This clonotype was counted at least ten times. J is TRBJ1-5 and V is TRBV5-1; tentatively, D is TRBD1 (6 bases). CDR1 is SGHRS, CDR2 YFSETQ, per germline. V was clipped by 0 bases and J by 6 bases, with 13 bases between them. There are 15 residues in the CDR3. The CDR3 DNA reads TGCGCCAGCAGCTTGGTGGGGGGGGCCATTCAGCCCCAGCATTTT. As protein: CASSLVGGAIQPQHF. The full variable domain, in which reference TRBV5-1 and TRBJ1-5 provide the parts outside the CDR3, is KAGVTQTPRYLIKTRGQQVTLSCSPISGHRSVSWYQQTPGQGLQFLFEYFSETQRNKGNFPGRFSGRQFSNSRSEMNVSTLELGDSALYLCASSLVGGAIQPQHFGDGTRLSIL.

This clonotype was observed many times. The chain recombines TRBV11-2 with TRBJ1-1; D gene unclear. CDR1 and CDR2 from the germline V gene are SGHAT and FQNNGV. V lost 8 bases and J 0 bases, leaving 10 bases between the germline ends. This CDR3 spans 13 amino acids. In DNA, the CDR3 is TGTGCCAGCGGCGACAAGTTGAACACTGAAGCTTTCTTT. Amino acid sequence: CASGDKLNTEAFF.

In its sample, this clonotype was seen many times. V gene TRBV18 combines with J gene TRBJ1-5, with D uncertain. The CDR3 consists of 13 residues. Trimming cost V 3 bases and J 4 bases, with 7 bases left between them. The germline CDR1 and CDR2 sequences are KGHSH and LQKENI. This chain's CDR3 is CASSPGRNQPQHF. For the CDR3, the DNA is TGTGCCAGCTCACCTGGGAGGAATCAGCCCCAGCATTTT.

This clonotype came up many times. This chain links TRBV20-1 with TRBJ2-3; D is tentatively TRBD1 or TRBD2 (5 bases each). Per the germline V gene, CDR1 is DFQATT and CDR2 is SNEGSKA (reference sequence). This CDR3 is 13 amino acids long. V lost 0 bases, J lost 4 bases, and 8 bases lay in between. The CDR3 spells CSARDWGPDTQYF. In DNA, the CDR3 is TGCAGTGCTAGAGATTGGGGACCAGATACGCAGTATTTT.

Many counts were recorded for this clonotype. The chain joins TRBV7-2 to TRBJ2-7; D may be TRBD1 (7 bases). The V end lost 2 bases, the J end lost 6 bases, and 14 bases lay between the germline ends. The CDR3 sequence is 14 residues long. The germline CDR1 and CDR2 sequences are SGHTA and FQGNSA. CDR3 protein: CASSLWRGPVEQYF. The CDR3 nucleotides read TGTGCCAGCAGCTTATGGAGGGGGCCGGTCGAGCAGTACTTC.

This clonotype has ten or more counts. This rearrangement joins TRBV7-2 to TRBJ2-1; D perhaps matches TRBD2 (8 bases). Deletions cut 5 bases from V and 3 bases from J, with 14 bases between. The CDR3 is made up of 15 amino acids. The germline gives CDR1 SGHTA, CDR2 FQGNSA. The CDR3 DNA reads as TGTGCCAGCAGCCCAGGGGGGACTAGCTACAATGAGCAGTTCTTC. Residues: CASSPGGTSYNEQFF.

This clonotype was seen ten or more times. The CDR3 DNA is TGTGCCAGCAGTCCCCGACAGGGAAGTTATGGCTACACCTTC. Residues: CASSPRQGSYGYTF. The chain couples TRBV12-3 or TRBV12-4 to TRBJ1-2, with 7 bases lining up with TRBD1. J lost 5 bases, V lost 5 bases, and 8 bases had no gene match. The CDR3 spans 14 residues.

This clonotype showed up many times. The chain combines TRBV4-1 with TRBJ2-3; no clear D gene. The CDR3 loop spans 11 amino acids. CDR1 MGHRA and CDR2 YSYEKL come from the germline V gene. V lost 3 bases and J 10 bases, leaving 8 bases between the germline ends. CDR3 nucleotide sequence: TGCGCCAGCAGCCAGCTCGATGCGCAGTATTTT. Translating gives CASSQLDAQYF.

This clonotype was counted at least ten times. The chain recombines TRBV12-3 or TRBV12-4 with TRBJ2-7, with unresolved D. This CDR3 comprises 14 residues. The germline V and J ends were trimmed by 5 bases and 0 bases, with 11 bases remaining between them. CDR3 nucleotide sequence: TGTGCCAGCAGTCCGGGCTCCCTCTCCTACGAGCAGTACTTC. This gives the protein CASSPGSLSYEQYF.